This entry concerns a single T cell receptor (beta chain). The antigen is unknown. These data originate in a study of cytomegalovirus exposure and HLA in healthy donors. Turning to the study itself: HLA-typed donors were the source of about 90 million unique TCRs held in an early data release.

The CDR3 contains 16 residues. Germline CDR1 is LGHNA and CDR2 is YSLEER. Losses at the gene ends were 0 bases for V and 2 bases for J; bases not matched to a gene: 4. Primers for the PCR totalled 60 Vbeta and 13 Jbeta. Measured with immunoSEQ multiplex PCR; TCRdb has only the in-frame clones, and not every one. The repertoire holds around 190,000 clones, with 78% as singletons. Study-wide results and caveats: Three CMV-associated chains were confirmed in vitro to be specific for CMV antigens.

The chain carries TRBV4-3 and TRBJ2-3, with 8 bases lining up with TRBD1. Sequenced sample: PBMCs. The origin of this receptor is a female donor in good health and CMV-seronegative. This CDR3 is CASSQDRGRFTDTQYF. The DNA of the CDR3 is TGCGCCAGCAGCCAAGACAGGGGGCGCTTCACAGATACGCAGTATTTT.